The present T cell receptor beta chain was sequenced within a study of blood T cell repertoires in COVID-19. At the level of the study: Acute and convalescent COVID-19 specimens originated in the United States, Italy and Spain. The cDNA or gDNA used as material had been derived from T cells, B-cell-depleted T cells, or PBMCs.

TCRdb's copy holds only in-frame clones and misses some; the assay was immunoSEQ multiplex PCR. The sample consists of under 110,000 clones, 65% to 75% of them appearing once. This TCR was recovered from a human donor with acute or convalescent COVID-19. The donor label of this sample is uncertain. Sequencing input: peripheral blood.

In DNA, the CDR3 is TGTGCCAGCAGCCACACTTACGACAGAAACACTGAAGCTTTCTTT. This gives the protein CASSHTYDRNTEAFF. The V and J genes are TRBV11-2 and TRBJ1-1, with D possibly TRBD1 on 5 matching bases. CDR1 is SGHAT, CDR2 FQNNGV, per germline. The CDR3 length is 15 residues. V lost 5 bases and J 2 bases, leaving 15 bases between the germline ends.